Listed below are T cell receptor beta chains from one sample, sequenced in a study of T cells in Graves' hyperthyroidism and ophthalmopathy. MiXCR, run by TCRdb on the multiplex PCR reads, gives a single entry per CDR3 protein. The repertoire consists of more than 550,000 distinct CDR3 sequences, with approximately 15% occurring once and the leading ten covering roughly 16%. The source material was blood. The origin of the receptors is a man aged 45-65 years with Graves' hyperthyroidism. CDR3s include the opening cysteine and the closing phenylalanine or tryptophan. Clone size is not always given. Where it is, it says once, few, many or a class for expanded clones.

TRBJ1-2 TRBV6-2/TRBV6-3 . CASRTSRGGYTF
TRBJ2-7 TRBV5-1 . CASSLETVQGEQYF
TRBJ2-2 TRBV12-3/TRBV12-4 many CASSPMNTGELFF
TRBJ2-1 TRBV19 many CASSILGTSGRALGNEQFF
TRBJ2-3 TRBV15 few CATSRGQGTTDTQYF
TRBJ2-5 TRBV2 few CASSTTGDGTQYF
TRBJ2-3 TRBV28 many CASSTRTLTGTRTDTQYF
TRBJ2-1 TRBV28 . CASRQGGLAYNEQFF
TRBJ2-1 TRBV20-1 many CSARVASGRGAYNEQFF
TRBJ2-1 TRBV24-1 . CATSVTSGRNNEQFF
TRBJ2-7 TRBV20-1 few CSARRLDSSYEQYF
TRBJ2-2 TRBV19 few CASSPGEQANTGELFF
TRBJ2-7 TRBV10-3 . CAIGGGYEQYF
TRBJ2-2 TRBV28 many CASPSLAGELFF
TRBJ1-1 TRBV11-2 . CASSYPGTGGVNTEAFF
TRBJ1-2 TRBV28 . CASSLGRATGDYTF
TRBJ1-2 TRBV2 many CASSGLDGRDYGYTF
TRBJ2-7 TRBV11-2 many CASSFVESAYEQYF
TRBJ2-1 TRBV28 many CASSWDSSYNEQFF
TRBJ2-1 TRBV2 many CASSAAWTNEQFF
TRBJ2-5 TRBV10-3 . CASTRGRNQETQYF
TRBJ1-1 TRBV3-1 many CASSQDKSGSRTEAFF
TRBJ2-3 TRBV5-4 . CATSSGRRSTDTQYF
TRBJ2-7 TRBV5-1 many CASSLRQGNEQYF
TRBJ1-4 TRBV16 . CASSQFNEKLFF
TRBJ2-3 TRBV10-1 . CASSAGGREATQYF
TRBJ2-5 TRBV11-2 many CASSFEQGLQETQYF
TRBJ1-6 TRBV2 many CASRLGRNSPLHF
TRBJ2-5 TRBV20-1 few CSADPGTSGRVVETQYF
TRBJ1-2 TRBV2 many CASTTGQRNYGYTF
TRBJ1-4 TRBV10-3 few CAIRDPGQGEKLFF
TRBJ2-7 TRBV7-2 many CASSFAGGPHYEQYF
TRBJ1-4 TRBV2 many CASKQGANEKLFF
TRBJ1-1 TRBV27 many CASSWSGATEAFF
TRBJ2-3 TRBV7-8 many CASSSSGLKTDTQYF
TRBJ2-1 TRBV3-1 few CASSPQGLAVNEQFF
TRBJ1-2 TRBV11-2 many CASSSPTGPITGYTF
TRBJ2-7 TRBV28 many CASSPPYGSIYEQYF
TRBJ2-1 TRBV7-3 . CASSPYGVYNEQFF
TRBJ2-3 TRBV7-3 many CASTLGGNGDTQYF
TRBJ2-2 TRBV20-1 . CSARDRKRGNTGELFF
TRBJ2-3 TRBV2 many CASSAILARTDTQYF
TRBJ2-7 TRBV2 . CASNERGLGQYF
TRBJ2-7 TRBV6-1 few CASSRRATYEQYF